The present entry profiles one TCR beta chain with its context. Its antigen is not identified. The same CDR3 is also encoded by other DNA sequences in this sample. The entry originates in a study of graft-versus-host responses after intestinal transplantation. Overall study findings and caveats: GvH clones were found in recipient marrow; some appeared first in ileum or blood.

V was shortened by 3 bases and J by 1 base, with 8 bases between the two germline ends. CDR1 SGDLS and CDR2 YYNGEE come from the germline V gene. The CDR3 spans 14 residues. Some clones are missing from TCRdb's copy, which holds only in-frame ones; the method was immunoSEQ multiplex PCR. The data hold roughly 75,000 clones, with roughly 89% observed a single time. The receptor was isolated from a human donor who received an intestinal transplant. V gene TRBV9 combines with J gene TRBJ1-3; unclear D gene. The starting material was unstimulated CD4+ T cells sorted from spleen or lymph node cells, obtained before intestinal transplant. DNA of the CDR3: TGTGCCAGCAGCGCTGGAGGGTCTGGAAACACCATATATTTT. This sequence encodes CASSAGGSGNTIYF.